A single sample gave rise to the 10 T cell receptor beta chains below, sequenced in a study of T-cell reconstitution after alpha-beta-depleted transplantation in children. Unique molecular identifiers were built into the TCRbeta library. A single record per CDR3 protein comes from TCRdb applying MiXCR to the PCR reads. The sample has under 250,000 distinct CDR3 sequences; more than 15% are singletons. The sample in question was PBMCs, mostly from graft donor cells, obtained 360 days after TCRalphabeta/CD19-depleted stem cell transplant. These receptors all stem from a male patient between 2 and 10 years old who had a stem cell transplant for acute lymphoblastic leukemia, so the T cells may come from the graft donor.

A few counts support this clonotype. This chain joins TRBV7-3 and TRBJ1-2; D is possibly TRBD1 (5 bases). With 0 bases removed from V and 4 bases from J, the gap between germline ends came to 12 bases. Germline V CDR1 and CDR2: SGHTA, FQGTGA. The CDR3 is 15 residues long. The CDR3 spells CASSLTGASSYGYTF. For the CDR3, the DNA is TGTGCCAGCAGCTTAACAGGGGCCTCCAGCTATGGCTACACCTTC.

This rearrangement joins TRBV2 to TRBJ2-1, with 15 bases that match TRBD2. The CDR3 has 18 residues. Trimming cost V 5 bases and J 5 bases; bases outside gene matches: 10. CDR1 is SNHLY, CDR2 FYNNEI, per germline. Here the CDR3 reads CASSFGTSGGRLNNEQFF. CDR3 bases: TGTGCCAGCAGTTTCGGGACTAGCGGGGGGCGCCTGAACAATGAGCAGTTCTTC.

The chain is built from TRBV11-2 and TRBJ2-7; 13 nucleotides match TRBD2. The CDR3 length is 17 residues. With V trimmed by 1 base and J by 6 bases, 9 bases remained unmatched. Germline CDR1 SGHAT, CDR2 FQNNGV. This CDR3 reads CASSLGTSGGPQPEQYF. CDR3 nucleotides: TGTGCCAGCAGCTTAGGGACTAGCGGGGGCCCCCAACCCGAGCAGTACTTC.

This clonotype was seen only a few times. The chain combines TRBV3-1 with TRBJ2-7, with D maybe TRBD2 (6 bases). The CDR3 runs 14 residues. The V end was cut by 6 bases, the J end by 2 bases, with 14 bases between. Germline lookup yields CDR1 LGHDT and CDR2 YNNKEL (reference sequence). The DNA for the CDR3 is TGTGCCAGCAGAAAACAGGAGGGGCCCTACGAGCAGTACTTC. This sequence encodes CASRKQEGPYEQYF.

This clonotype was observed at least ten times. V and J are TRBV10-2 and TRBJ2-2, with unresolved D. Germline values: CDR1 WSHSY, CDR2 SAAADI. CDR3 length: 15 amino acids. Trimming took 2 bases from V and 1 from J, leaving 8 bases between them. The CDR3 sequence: CASSEPGRNTGELFF. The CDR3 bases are TGCGCCAGCAGTGAGCCGGGCAGGAACACCGGGGAGCTGTTTTTT.

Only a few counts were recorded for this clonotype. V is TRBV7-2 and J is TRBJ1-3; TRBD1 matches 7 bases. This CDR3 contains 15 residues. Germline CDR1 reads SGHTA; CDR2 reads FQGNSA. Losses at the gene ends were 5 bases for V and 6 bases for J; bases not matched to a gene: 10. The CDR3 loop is CASSPSPGQKNTIYF. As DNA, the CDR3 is TGTGCCAGCAGCCCAAGTCCGGGACAGAAAAACACCATATATTTT.

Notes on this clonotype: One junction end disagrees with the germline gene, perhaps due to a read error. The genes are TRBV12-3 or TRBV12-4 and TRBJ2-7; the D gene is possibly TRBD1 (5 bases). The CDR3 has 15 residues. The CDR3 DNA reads TGTGCCAGCGGTTTTGACCCGCACAGGACCTACGAGCAGTACTTC. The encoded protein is CASGFDPHRTYEQYF.

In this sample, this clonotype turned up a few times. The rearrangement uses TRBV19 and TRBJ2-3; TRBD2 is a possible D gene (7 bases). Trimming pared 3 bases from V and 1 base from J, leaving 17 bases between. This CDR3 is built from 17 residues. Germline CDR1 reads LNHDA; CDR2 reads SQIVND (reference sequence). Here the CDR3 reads CASSMFQGLAGTDTQYF. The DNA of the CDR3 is TGTGCCAGTAGTATGTTCCAGGGGCTAGCGGGCACAGATACGCAGTATTTT.

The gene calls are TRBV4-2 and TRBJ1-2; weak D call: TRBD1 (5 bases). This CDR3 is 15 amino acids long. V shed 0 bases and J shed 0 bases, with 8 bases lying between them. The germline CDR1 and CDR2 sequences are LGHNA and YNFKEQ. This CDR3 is CASSQEAQANYGYTF. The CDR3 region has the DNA TGTGCCAGCAGCCAAGAAGCACAGGCTAACTATGGCTACACCTTC.

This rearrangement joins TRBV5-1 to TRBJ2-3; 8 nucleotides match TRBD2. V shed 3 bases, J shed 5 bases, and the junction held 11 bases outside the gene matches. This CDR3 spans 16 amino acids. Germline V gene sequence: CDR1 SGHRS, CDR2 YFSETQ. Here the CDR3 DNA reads TGCGCCAGCAGCTCAACCAGCGGGGGCCCCGTAGATACGCAGTATTTT. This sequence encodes CASSSTSGGPVDTQYF.